These T cell receptor beta chains were read from a single sample in a study of blood T cell repertoires in COVID-19. Assay used: immunoSEQ multiplex PCR; TCRdb lists only in-frame clones, some missing. The sample comprises around 200,000 clones, 70% to 90% of which are singletons, and approximately 12% rests with the top ten. The sequenced sample consisted of peripheral blood. These receptors were collected from a young woman who had recovered from COVID-19. The CDR3 runs from the conserved cysteine through the conserved F or W. Fields, in order: V gene, clone size, J gene, CDR3 length, D gene, CDR3 DNA, CDR3 protein. A D gene is named only where the DNA matches it firmly. Only part of the rows carry a size: once, few, many, or a class if the clone is expanded.

>TRBV19|.|TRBJ1-5|16|TRBD1
TGTGCCAGTAGTGCCACGGGACAGGGTCGTCGACAGCCCCAGCATTTT
CASSATGQGRRQPQHF
>TRBV6-1|.|TRBJ2-7|13|.
TGTGCCAGCAGCTTAGGGGCCCCATCCGAGCAGTACTTC
CASSLGAPSEQYF
>TRBV27|once|TRBJ2-5|15|TRBD2
TGTGCCAGCAGTCCGATGAGTAGCGGGAGAGAGACCCAGTACTTC
CASSPMSSGRETQYF
>TRBV9|.|TRBJ2-1|15|TRBD2
TGTGCCAGCAGCGTAGGACTAGCGGGAAGTAATGAGCAGTTCTTC
CASSVGLAGSNEQFF
>TRBV7-2|.|TRBJ1-5|15|TRBD1
TGTGCCAGCAGCTTGGCGATCGACAGGGTTCAGCCCCAGCATTTT
CASSLAIDRVQPQHF
>TRBV30|once|TRBJ2-1|14|TRBD1
TGTGCCTGGAGCACCCCCACAGGGGGCCATGAGCAGTTCTTC
CAWSTPTGGHEQFF
>TRBV7-2|.|TRBJ1-2|12|.
TGTGCCAGCACCTCACGAGGTTATGGCTACACCTTC
CASTSRGYGYTF
>TRBV27|.|TRBJ1-1|13|.
TGTGCCACGAGACAGTTGTTGAACACTGAAGCTTTCTTT
CATRQLLNTEAFF
>TRBV6-6|once|TRBJ2-1|16|.
TGTGCCAGCAGCCTCCAGGGGGGAAACGCCTACAATGAGCAGTTCTTC
CASSLQGGNAYNEQFF
>TRBV5-5|.|TRBJ2-7|16|TRBD2
TGTGCCAGCAGCTCGGGCCCGGGACTAGCGGGAGTCGAGCAGTACTTC
CASSSGPGLAGVEQYF
>TRBV7-2|few|TRBJ1-5|13|TRBD1
TGTGCCAGCAGCGGCGACAGGGATCAGCCCCAGCATTTT
CASSGDRDQPQHF
>TRBV6-2/TRBV6-3|few|TRBJ2-1|13|.
TGTGCCAGCAGTTACCCAACAGGTCGTGAGCAGTTCTTC
CASSYPTGREQFF
>TRBV6-1|.|TRBJ2-7|15|.
TGTGCCAGCAGTCAAGCGACAGGCATCTCCTACGAGCAGTACTTC
CASSQATGISYEQYF
>TRBV9|once|TRBJ2-3|12|.
TGTGCCAGCAGCGCGAGCCCAGATACGCAGTATTTT
CASSASPDTQYF
>TRBV7-9|.|TRBJ1-3|16|TRBD1
TGTGCCAGCAGCAGCGGGACAGGGGCGGGAGGAAACACCATATATTTT
CASSSGTGAGGNTIYF
>TRBV6-5|.|TRBJ1-1|12|.
TGTGCCAGCATTTACCCCCAAGTCGGGGCTTTCTTT
CASIYPQVGAFF
>TRBV5-4|.|TRBJ1-6|17|.
TGTGCCAGCAGCGCAAAACAGGGCGATGGGGATAATTCACCCCTCCACTTT
CASSAKQGDGDNSPLHF
>TRBV9|.|TRBJ2-3|12|.
TGTGCCAGCAGCGTAGCTGTAGATACGCAGTATTTT
CASSVAVDTQYF
>TRBV30|.|TRBJ2-7|13|.
TGTGCCTGGAGTGCCGGCAGGGCCTACGAGCAGTACTTC
CAWSAGRAYEQYF
>TRBV6-5|few|TRBJ2-2|12|.
TGTGCCAGCAGTTCCCATGCCGGGGAGCTGTTTTTT
CASSSHAGELFF
>TRBV28|.|TRBJ2-7|17|TRBD2
TGTGCCAGCAGTTTATTCCTCGGGCTAGCGGTAACCTACGAGCAGTACTTC
CASSLFLGLAVTYEQYF
>TRBV9|.|TRBJ2-7|13|TRBD1
TGTGCCAGCAGCCCTGGGACAGGAGGCGAGCAGTACTTC
CASSPGTGGEQYF
>TRBV2|.|TRBJ1-2|13|.
TGTGCCAGCAGTGTCGACAGTGACTATGGCTACACCTTC
CASSVDSDYGYTF
>TRBV5-1|.|TRBJ2-7|15|TRBD2
TGCGCCAGCAGCAACCCTAGCGGGAGCCCCTCTGGGCAGTACTTC
CASSNPSGSPSGQYF
>TRBV6-5|few|TRBJ2-7|15|TRBD1
TGTGCCAGCAGTTACAGGACAGGGGACCGTACGGCGCAGTACTTC
CASSYRTGDRTAQYF
>TRBV6-2/TRBV6-3|.|TRBJ1-2|12|.
TGTGCCAGCAGTTACTCGGGGCGCGGCTACACCTTC
CASSYSGRGYTF
>TRBV27|.|TRBJ2-3|15|TRBD1
TGTGCCAGCAGTCAGGGCAGGGGGCTGGCAGATACGCAGTATTTT
CASSQGRGLADTQYF
>TRBV6-5|.|TRBJ1-5|15|.
TGTGCCAGCAGTCTTAAACAGGGTTGGCATCAGCCCCAGCATTTT
CASSLKQGWHQPQHF
>TRBV10-3|.|TRBJ2-4|15|TRBD1
TGTGCCATCAGTGACACCACCACAGGGGCCCACATTCAGTACTTC
CAISDTTTGAHIQYF
>TRBV7-9|.|TRBJ2-1|15|.
TGTGCCAGCAGCTCACAGGGCTTTTACTACAATGAGCAGTTCTTC
CASSSQGFYYNEQFF
>TRBV5-4|.|TRBJ2-7|12|.
TGTGCCAGCAGACAGGGAAGGAACGAGCAGTACTTC
CASRQGRNEQYF
>TRBV7-3|.|TRBJ2-7|16|TRBD2
TGTGCCAGCAGCCCGACTAGCGGGAGGGCCAGGTACGAGCAGTACTTC
CASSPTSGRARYEQYF
>TRBV13|.|TRBJ1-4|13|.
TGTGCCAGCAGCCCGGAGCGGGAGGAAAAACTGTTTTTT
CASSPEREEKLFF
>TRBV27|.|TRBJ2-7|13|.
TGTGCCAGCACACAGACAGGCCTCTACGAGCAGTACTTC
CASTQTGLYEQYF
>TRBV29-1|.|TRBJ1-2|13|TRBD1
TGCAGCGTCCTTGACATACAGGGGGCCTACAAAGCCTTC
CSVLDIQGAYKAF
>TRBV2|.|TRBJ1-2|14|.
TGTGCCAGCAGTGTGGTTCCGGGGAAGTATGGCTACACCTTC
CASSVVPGKYGYTF
>TRBV25-1|.|TRBJ1-2|14|TRBD1
TGTGCCAGCAGTGCCCGGGACAGACGAAGTGGCTACACCTTC
CASSARDRRSGYTF
>TRBV13|.|TRBJ2-7|15|.
TGTGCCAGCAGTCGTAAGCGGTACCGACCTTACGAGCAGTACTTC
CASSRKRYRPYEQYF
>TRBV10-3|few|TRBJ2-3|9|.
TGTGCCATCCAGGATACGCAGTATTTT
CAIQDTQYF
>TRBV15|.|TRBJ2-1|12|.
TGTGCCACCAGCAGAGCTGACAATGAGCAGTTCTTC
CATSRADNEQFF